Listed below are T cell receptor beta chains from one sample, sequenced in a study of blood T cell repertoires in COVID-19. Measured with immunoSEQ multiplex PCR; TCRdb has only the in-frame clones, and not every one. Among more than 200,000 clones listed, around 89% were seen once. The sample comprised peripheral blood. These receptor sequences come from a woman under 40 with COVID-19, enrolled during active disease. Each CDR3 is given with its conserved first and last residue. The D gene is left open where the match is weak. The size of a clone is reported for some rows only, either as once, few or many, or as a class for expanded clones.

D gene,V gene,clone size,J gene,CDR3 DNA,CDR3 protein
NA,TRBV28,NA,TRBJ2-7,TGTGCCAGCAGTCTCTTCCCGGCGGAGTTCGAGCAGTACTTC,CASSLFPAEFEQYF
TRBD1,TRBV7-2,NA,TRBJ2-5,TGTGCCAGCAAAGGACAGGGGGCGGGGGAGACCCAGTACTTC,CASKGQGAGETQYF
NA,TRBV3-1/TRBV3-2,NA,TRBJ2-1,TGTGCCAGCAGCCAAGAGGGGGCACGCGAGCAGTTCTTC,CASSQEGAREQFF
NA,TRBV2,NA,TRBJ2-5,TGTGCTTTTTCCGGGGGGCGCAGGGGTGGTGGAGAGACCCAGTACTTC,CAFSGGRRGGGETQYF
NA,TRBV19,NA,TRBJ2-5,TGTGCCAGTCGATTAGCGGTATCTAGGACCCAGTACTTC,CASRLAVSRTQYF
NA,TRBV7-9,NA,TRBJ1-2,TGTGCCAGCAGCCGTGCGGAGGGAGCTAACTATGGCTACACCTTC,CASSRAEGANYGYTF
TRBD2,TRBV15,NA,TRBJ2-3,TGTGCCACCAGCAGAGCAATTGGAGCGGGGGGGCGAAATACGCAGTATTTT,CATSRAIGAGGRNTQYF
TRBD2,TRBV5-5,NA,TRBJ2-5,TGTGCCAGCAGCGCAGCGGGGGGCGAAGAGACCCAGTACTTC,CASSAAGGEETQYF
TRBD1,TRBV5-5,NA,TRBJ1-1,TGTGCCAGCAGCTATACAGGGGTACACACTGAAGCTTTCTTT,CASSYTGVHTEAFF
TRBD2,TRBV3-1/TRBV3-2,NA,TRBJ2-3,TGTGCCAGCAGCCAAGAAAGTGGACTAGCGGGCGCAGATACGCAGTATTTT,CASSQESGLAGADTQYF
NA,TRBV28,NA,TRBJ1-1,TGTGCCAGCAGTACACCCCCCGGACATCCTGAAGCTTTCTTT,CASSTPPGHPEAFF
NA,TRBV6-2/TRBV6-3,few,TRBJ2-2,TGTGCCAGCAGCCGTCGCCACACGAACACCGGGGAGCTGTTTTTT,CASSRRHTNTGELFF
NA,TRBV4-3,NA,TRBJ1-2,TGCGCCAGCAGCCAAGATCTGGGTGGACAGATTTCCTATGGCTACACCTTC,CASSQDLGGQISYGYTF
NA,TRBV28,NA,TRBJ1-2,TGTGCCAGCAGCCTGGGCCTCTATGGCTACACCTTC,CASSLGLYGYTF
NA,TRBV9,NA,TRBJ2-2,TGTGCCAGCAGCGTATCGGGCAGGGCAAAGAACACCGGGGAGCTGTTTTTT,CASSVSGRAKNTGELFF
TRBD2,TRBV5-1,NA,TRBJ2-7,TGCGCCAGCAGGTTCCGATCTGCGGGGGGTTCCTCCTACGAGCAGTACTTC,CASRFRSAGGSSYEQYF
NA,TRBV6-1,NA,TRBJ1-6,TGTGCCAGCAGTGCGGGGGGCATGGGATATAATTCACCCCTCCACTTT,CASSAGGMGYNSPLHF
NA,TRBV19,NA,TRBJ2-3,TGTGCCAGTAGTAGTTTTGCGGGCAGCACAGATACGCAGTATTTT,CASSSFAGSTDTQYF
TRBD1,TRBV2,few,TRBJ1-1,TGTGCCAGCGGTCGAAGGCAGGGGGCAACTGAAGCTTTCTTT,CASGRRQGATEAFF
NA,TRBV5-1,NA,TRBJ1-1,TGCGCCAGCAGCTTGGGTGCGGGGAACACTGAAGCTTTCTTT,CASSLGAGNTEAFF
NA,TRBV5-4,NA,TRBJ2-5,TGTGCCAGCAGCTTGCCAGGGGAGACCCAGTACTTC,CASSLPGETQYF
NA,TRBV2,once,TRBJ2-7,TGTGCCAGTAAAAAATTGGCTTCCTACGAGCAGTACTTC,CASKKLASYEQYF
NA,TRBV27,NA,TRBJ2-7,TGTGCCAGCAGTCTGGGGGGGCTCTCCTACGAGCAGTACTTC,CASSLGGLSYEQYF
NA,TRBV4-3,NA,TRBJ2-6,TGCGCCAGCAGCCAAGAACTGGGGGGGCAGTCTTACTCTGGGGCCAACGTCCTGACTTTC,CASSQELGGQSYSGANVLTF
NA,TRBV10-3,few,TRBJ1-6,TGTGCCATCAGTGAGTCGGCAGATTCACCCCTCCACTTT,CAISESADSPLHF
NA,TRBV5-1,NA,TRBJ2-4,TGCGCCAGCAGCTCAGGAGGGGCTTACAAAAACATTCAGTACTTC,CASSSGGAYKNIQYF
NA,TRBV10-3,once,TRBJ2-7,TGTGCCACCAAATCTGGACAGAGCTCCTACGAGCAGTACTTC,CATKSGQSSYEQYF
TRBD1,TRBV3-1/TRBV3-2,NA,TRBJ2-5,TGTGCCAGCAGCCAAGAGACAGGGCGGCTGTGGGAGACCCAGTACTTC,CASSQETGRLWETQYF
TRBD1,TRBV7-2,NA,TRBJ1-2,TGTGCCAGCAGCTTCTCGGGACAGGGGGTTAATCGGTATGGCTACACCTTC,CASSFSGQGVNRYGYTF
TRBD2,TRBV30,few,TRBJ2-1,TGTGCCTATACTAGCGTAAACTACAATGAGCAGTTCTTC,CAYTSVNYNEQFF
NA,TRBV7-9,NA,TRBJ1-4,TGTGCCAGCAGCCTCGTAAAGGGACTTAATGAAAAACTGTTTTTT,CASSLVKGLNEKLFF
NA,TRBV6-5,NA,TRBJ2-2,TGTGCCAGCAGTTACAGGGGTTCCGGGGAGCTGTTTTTT,CASSYRGSGELFF
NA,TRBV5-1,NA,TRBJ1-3,TGCGCCAGCCTAAAGGGGGTCTCTGGAAACACCATATATTTT,CASLKGVSGNTIYF
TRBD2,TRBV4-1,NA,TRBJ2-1,TGCGCCAGCAGCCAACAAAGCGGGAGGGCCCCCCATGAGCAGTTCTTC,CASSQQSGRAPHEQFF
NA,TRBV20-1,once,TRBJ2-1,TGCAGTGCTAGAAGGACTAAGCTCCCGATCTTC,CSARRTKLPIF
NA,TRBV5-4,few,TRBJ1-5,TGTGCCAGCAGCTTGGGGCCGAATAGCAATCAGCCCCAGCATTTT,CASSLGPNSNQPQHF
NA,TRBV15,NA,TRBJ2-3,TGTGCCACCAGCAGAGATCGCACTCAAAGCACAGATACGCAGTATTTT,CATSRDRTQSTDTQYF
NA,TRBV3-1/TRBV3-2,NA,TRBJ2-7,TGTGCCAGCAGCCAAGTTTGCAGTCCCCACGAGCAGTACTTC,CASSQVCSPHEQYF
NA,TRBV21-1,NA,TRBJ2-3,TGTGCCAGCAGCAATCCTCGGGGTGGGACAGATACGCAGTATTTT,CASSNPRGGTDTQYF
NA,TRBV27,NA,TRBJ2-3,TGTGCCAGCAGTTCCCGAGGGGGTCGAACAGATACGCAGTATTTT,CASSSRGGRTDTQYF
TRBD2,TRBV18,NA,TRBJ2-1,TGTGCCAGCTCACCGGGACTAGCGGGTGAGGAGCAGTTCTTC,CASSPGLAGEEQFF
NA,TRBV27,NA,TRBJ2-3,TGTGCCAGCGGGAGACCCGTCGTCTTAGATACGCAGTATTTT,CASGRPVVLDTQYF
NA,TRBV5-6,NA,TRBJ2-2,TGTGCCAGCAGCCGGGGGACAGAAAGTCGTTCCACCGGGGAGCTGTTTTTT,CASSRGTESRSTGELFF
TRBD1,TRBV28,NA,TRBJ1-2,TGTGCCAGCAGTCCTGGGGACAGGGTTGTGCGTGGCTACACCTTC,CASSPGDRVVRGYTF
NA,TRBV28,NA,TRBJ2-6,TGTGCCAGCAGTTTCCAACGAACAGGGGCCAACGTCCTGACTTTC,CASSFQRTGANVLTF
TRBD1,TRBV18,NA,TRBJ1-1,TGTGCCAGCTCACCTCTGACAGGGGTGGACACTGAAGCTTTCTTT,CASSPLTGVDTEAFF
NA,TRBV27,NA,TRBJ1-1,TGTGCCAGCACCCTCACCGGGACACTGAACACTGAAGCTTTCTTT,CASTLTGTLNTEAFF
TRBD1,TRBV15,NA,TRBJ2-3,TGTGCCGCGACAGGGGTTGTCACAGATACGCAGTATTTT,CAATGVVTDTQYF
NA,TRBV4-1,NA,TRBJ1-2,TGCGCCAGCAGCCAAGAAATCGGAAACAGGGTCGACGGCTACACCTTC,CASSQEIGNRVDGYTF
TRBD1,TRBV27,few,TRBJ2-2,TGTGCCAGCAGTTTATCGACAGGGAGTACCGGGGAGCTGTTTTTT,CASSLSTGSTGELFF